The rows below give T cell receptor beta chains drawn from one sample of a study of shared T cell receptors in the human thymus. Profiled with immunoSEQ multiplex PCR; TCRdb holds only in-frame clones, not every one. The data contain over 650,000 clones, around 87% of them singletons. This sample also belongs to another study, concerning human thymus T cells.

The sequenced sample consisted of thymocytes. The receptors derive from a boy younger than two with a congenital heart defect. CDR3s include the opening cysteine and the closing phenylalanine or tryptophan. D genes are given only for firm matches. Rows give clone size only sometimes, using once, few, many, or a class for an expanded clone.

>-|TRBV6-1|TRBJ1-5|-
TGTGCCAGCGGGAGCCCCATGGTAGATCAGCCCCAGCATTTT
CASGSPMVDQPQHF
>-|TRBV11-2|TRBJ1-1|-
TGTGCCAGCAGCCCCAGACAGGACAAGACAAAAGCTTTCTTT
CASSPRQDKTKAFF
>TRBD1|TRBV19|TRBJ1-3|-
TGTGCCAGTAGCCACCTGGGGACAGCTGGAAACACCATATATTTT
CASSHLGTAGNTIYF
>-|TRBV11-2|TRBJ2-7|once
TGTGCCAGCAGCCCCCTGGACAGCTACGAGCAGTACTTC
CASSPLDSYEQYF
>-|TRBV21-1|TRBJ1-5|-
TGTGCCAGCAGCACGATAGACAGGGTTCAGCCCCAGCATTTT
CASSTIDRVQPQHF
>TRBD2|TRBV15|TRBJ2-7|-
TGTGCCACCAGCAGAGCCGGGACTAGCTACGAGCAGTACTTC
CATSRAGTSYEQYF
>-|TRBV7-2|TRBJ2-1|-
TGTGCCAGCAGCCCGTGGACAGCACTGAGCCCGAGTTCCTACAATGAGCAGTTCTTC
CASSPWTALSPSSYNEQFF
>TRBD1|TRBV9|TRBJ2-3|-
TGTGCCAGCAGCGAGGGACAGGGACACACAGATACGCAGTATTTT
CASSEGQGHTDTQYF
>-|TRBV12-5|TRBJ1-2|once
TGTGCTAGTGGCCCTCGGGGGAGGGACTATGGCTACACCTTC
CASGPRGRDYGYTF
>TRBD1|TRBV5-4|TRBJ1-1|-
TGTGCCAGCAGCCCCAGGGGGGACACTGAAGCTTTCTTT
CASSPRGDTEAFF
>TRBD1|TRBV28|TRBJ1-2|-
TGTGCCAGCAGCTCCGGGACAGATCGCGACACCTTC
CASSSGTDRDTF
>-|TRBV12-5|TRBJ2-4|-
TGTGCTAGTGGTTTGGCGCCAGGGATACCCCTAGACATTCAGTACTTC
CASGLAPGIPLDIQYF
>-|TRBV27|TRBJ1-5|-
TGTGCCAGCAGTACTCGACATCCCGTCAATCAGCCCCAGCATTTT
CASSTRHPVNQPQHF
>-|TRBV4-3|TRBJ1-4|once
TGCGCCAGCAGCCAAAATCTCCGGGCAACTAATGAAAAACTGTTTTTT
CASSQNLRATNEKLFF
>TRBD1|TRBV19|TRBJ1-2|-
TGTGCCAGTAGTATATTGTACAGGGGCTATGGCTACACCTTC
CASSILYRGYGYTF
>-|TRBV10-3|TRBJ2-7|-
TGTGCCATCTCCTCCCCAATGGGGAGATTACCCTACGAGCAGTACTTC
CAISSPMGRLPYEQYF